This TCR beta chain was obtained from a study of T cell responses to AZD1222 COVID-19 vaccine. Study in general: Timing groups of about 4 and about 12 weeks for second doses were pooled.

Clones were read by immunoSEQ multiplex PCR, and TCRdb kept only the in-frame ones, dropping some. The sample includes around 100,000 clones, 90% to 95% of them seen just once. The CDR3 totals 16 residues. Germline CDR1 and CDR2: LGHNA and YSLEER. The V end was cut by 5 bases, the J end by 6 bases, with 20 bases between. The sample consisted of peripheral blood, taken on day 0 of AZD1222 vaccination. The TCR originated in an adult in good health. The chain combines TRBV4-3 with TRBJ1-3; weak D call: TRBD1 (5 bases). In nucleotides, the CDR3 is TGCGCCAGCAGCACAATAGGGACGATTGGACCAAACACCATATATTTT. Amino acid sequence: CASSTIGTIGPNTIYF.